The 29 T cell receptor beta chains below were found in one sample sequenced in a study of read filtering for tumor transcriptome and immune sequencing. From approximately 430 ng of RNA, a library with molecular barcoded alpha/delta and beta/gamma adaptors was made. Each CDR3 protein gets one entry after TCRdb re-called the reads with MiXCR. The table records 100,000 to 150,000 distinct CDR3 sequences, approximately 13% of them present only once. The sample consisted of a population of CD138-negative cells sorted from bone marrow. The receptor set was obtained from a donor at least 40 years old with multiple myeloma.

The rearrangement links TRBV13 to TRBJ1-1; 7 positions agree with TRBD1. CDR1 is PRHDT, CDR2 FYEKMQ, per germline (reference sequence). CDR3 length: 14 amino acids. J gave up 4 bases and V 4 bases, and 6 bases lay outside the gene matches. The CDR3 DNA reads as TGTGCCAGCAGCTCGGACAGGTCGGCCACTGAAGCTTTCTTT. This translates into CASSSDRSATEAFF.

This clonotype was picked up a small number of times. The chain employs TRBV6-9 and TRBJ1-1; D unclear. Trimming removed 4 bases from V and 0 bases from J, with 6 bases in between. Germline-derived CDR1 and CDR2 are MNHGY and SVAAGI. The CDR3 loop spans 13 amino acids. CDR3 sequence reads: CASSLDMNTEAFF. As DNA, the CDR3 is TGTGCCAGCAGTTTAGACATGAACACTGAAGCTTTCTTT.

This clonotype was counted ten times or more. This chain connects TRBV7-6 to TRBJ2-7; D unresolved. The length of the CDR3 is 14 residues. V dropped 1 base and J dropped 1 base, with 8 bases sitting between them. Germline-derived CDR1 and CDR2 are SGHVS and FNYEAQ. The CDR3 nucleotides are TGTGCCAGCAGCTTAGAGGAAGGGTCCTACGAGCAGTACTTC. Translated, it gives CASSLEEGSYEQYF.

This clonotype was counted many times. V is TRBV5-1 and J is TRBJ2-2; 10 nucleotides line up with TRBD2. Germline V lookup: CDR1 SGHRS, CDR2 YFSETQ. J gave up 7 bases and V 0 bases, and 9 bases lay outside the gene matches. The CDR3 is 17 amino acids. The CDR3 region is CASSLVGGSGRSGELFF. Here the CDR3 DNA reads TGCGCCAGCAGCTTGGTCGGTGGTAGCGGGAGGAGCGGGGAGCTGTTTTTT.

To note about this clonotype: A read error may explain this, as a much larger clone is one base away. The gene calls are TRBV29-1 and TRBJ2-5, with D possibly being TRBD1 (5 bases). CDR3 length: 10 amino acids. Germline V lookup: CDR1 SQVTM, CDR2 ANQGSEA. The CDR3 protein is CSAMTEIQYF. The CDR3 DNA sequence: TGCAGCGCAATGACAGAGATCCAGTACTTC.

In this sample, this clonotype turned up many times. The chain links TRBV27 to TRBJ1-5; D is unresolved. Trimming took off 0 bases at V and 4 bases at J, with 7 bases between the two ends. Germline lookup yields CDR1 MNHEY and CDR2 SMNVEV (reference sequence). This CDR3 region has 14 residues. For the CDR3, the DNA is TGTGCCAGCAGTTTATCTCTAGAGAATCAGCCCCAGCATTTT. Amino acid sequence: CASSLSLENQPQHF.

There are many counts of this clonotype. This chain joins TRBV20-1 and TRBJ1-5, with D unresolved. Trimming removed 1 base at V and 1 base at J, with 11 bases between. Germline V gene data show CDR1 as DFQATT and CDR2 as SNEGSKA (reference sequence). The CDR3 has 15 residues. DNA for the CDR3: TGCAGTGCTAGAGTAGGAGGTTCGAGCAATCAGCCCCAGCATTTT. Translation gives CSARVGGSSNQPQHF.

The gene calls are TRBV15 and TRBJ1-1, with 8 positions matching TRBD1. Germline V gene sequence: CDR1 LNHNV, CDR2 YYDKDF (reference sequence). After removal of 4 bases from V and 4 bases from J, the junction contained 2 bases not matched to a gene. CDR3 length: 13 amino acids. CDR3 nucleotide sequence: TGTGCCACCAGCAAGGACAGGGTCACTGAAGCTTTCTTT. Protein: CATSKDRVTEAFF.

Note on this clonotype: Its ends do not fully match the called genes, so a read error is possible. This sequence joins TRBV6-6 and TRBJ2-1; TRBD2 agrees at 8 bases. The CDR3 spans 16 residues. Germline V gene sequence: CDR1 MNHNY, CDR2 SVGAGI (reference sequence). CDR3 residues: CASGYGGLVPYNEQFF. The CDR3 region has the DNA TGTGCCAGCGGTTACGGGGGACTAGTTCCCTACAATGAGCAGTTCTTC.

This clonotype was found a few times. CDR3 sequence: CASSPPGALYNEQFF. CDR3 nucleotide sequence: TGTGCCAGTAGTCCCCCGGGAGCACTATACAATGAGCAGTTCTTC. The chain uses TRBV19 and TRBJ2-1; D may be TRBD2 (6 bases). Germline-derived CDR1 and CDR2 are LNHDA and SQIVND (reference sequence). V was cut by 5 bases and J by 4 bases, with 15 bases left in between. The CDR3 spans 15 residues.

V gene TRBV7-9 combines with J gene TRBJ1-5; tentative D call: TRBD1 (5 bases). This CDR3 has 14 amino acids. The ends were cut back, 4 bases at V and 2 bases at J, with 9 bases in the middle. Germline V gives CDR1 SEHNR, CDR2 FQNEAQ (reference sequence). The CDR3 region is CASSSQGGNQPQHF. DNA of the CDR3: TGTGCCAGCAGCTCCCAGGGTGGCAATCAGCCCCAGCATTTT.

The chain is built from TRBV6-1 and TRBJ1-1; 8 positions agree with TRBD1. The CDR3 extends over 15 amino acids. After removal of 1 base from V and 6 bases from J, the junction contained 7 bases not matched to a gene. CDR1 is MNHNS, CDR2 SASEGT, per germline. CDR3 residues: CASSEEGTGGSEAFF. CDR3 DNA sequence: TGTGCCAGCAGTGAAGAAGGGACAGGAGGTTCTGAAGCTTTCTTT.

This clonotype came up many times. This chain links TRBV6-5 with TRBJ2-5; the match to TRBD2 covers 7 bases. Germline assignment: CDR1 MNHEY and CDR2 SVGAGI. The CDR3 covers 14 residues. V gave up 5 bases and J gave up 8 bases; unmatched junction bases: 11. The DNA for the CDR3 is TGTGCCAGCAGTACCACACTAGCGTGGGAAACCCAGTACTTC. Protein: CASSTTLAWETQYF.

This clonotype was seen many times. The chain is built from TRBV6-5 and TRBJ2-1; TRBD1 matches at 7 bases. J was trimmed by 8 bases and V by 6 bases; bases with no gene match: 7. The germline gives CDR1 MNHEY, CDR2 SVGAGI. This CDR3 has 13 residues. The CDR3 sequence is CASRTGPHHEQFF. The CDR3 DNA is TGTGCCAGCAGGACAGGGCCCCACCATGAGCAGTTCTTC.

This clonotype was counted many times. The genes are TRBV27 and TRBJ1-5, with D uncertain. Trimming left V 5 bases short and J 3 bases short, with 11 bases between. CDR1 and CDR2 from the germline V gene are MNHEY and SMNVEV (reference sequence). The CDR3 loop spans 14 amino acids. The CDR3 region has the DNA TGTGCCAGCAGTCCCCGGGCTTCCAATCAGCCCCAGCATTTT. As protein: CASSPRASNQPQHF.

Concerning this clonotype: This likely stems from a read error, as it lies one base from a far larger clone. The missing conserved phenylalanine or tryptophan at the end of this CDR3 makes a read error likely. The rearrangement joins TRBV7-9 to TRBJ2-1; TRBD2 matches at 7 bases. V trimming: 1 base; J trimming: 4 bases; junction bases outside the gene matches: 7. Germline assignment: CDR1 SEHNR and CDR2 FQNEAQ (reference sequence). The CDR3 runs 16 residues. CDR3 nucleotide sequence: TGTGCCAGCAGCTTAGAAGAGGCAGCGGGGTACAATGAGCAGTTCTCC. Amino acids: CASSLEEAAGYNEQFS.

This clonotype was found many times. V gene TRBV30 combines with J gene TRBJ1-6, with D uncertain. The CDR3 has 13 amino acids. The germline CDR1 and CDR2 sequences are GTSNPN and SVGIG (reference sequence). The V gene lost 1 base and the J gene lost 5 bases, with 6 bases spanning the gap. The CDR3 here is CAWSDGDNSPLHF. In DNA, the CDR3 is TGTGCCTGGAGTGATGGGGATAATTCACCCCTCCACTTT.

This clonotype came up many times. The chain combines TRBV5-1 with TRBJ2-2, with 8 bases identical to TRBD1. Germline V gene sequence: CDR1 SGHRS, CDR2 YFSETQ. The CDR3 sequence is 16 residues long. V dropped 3 bases and J dropped 7; count of bases not matched to a gene: 11. This CDR3 reads CASSSLDRVEIGELFF. The CDR3 DNA reads as TGCGCCAGCAGCTCCTTGGACAGGGTCGAAATCGGGGAGCTGTTTTTT.

The genes are TRBV11-2 and TRBJ1-4; no definite D call. The V end lost 4 bases, the J end lost 7 bases, and 13 bases lay between the germline ends. The CDR3 is 14 residues long. Germline V gives CDR1 SGHAT, CDR2 FQNNGV. The CDR3 is CASSSNRRLEKLFF. The CDR3 DNA is TGTGCCAGCAGCTCGAATAGACGGCTTGAAAAACTGTTTTTT. Supplemented by reference TRBV11-2 and TRBJ1-4, the full variable domain reads EAGVAQSPRYKIIEKRQSVAFWCNPISGHATLYWYQQILGQGPKLLIQFQNNGVVDDSQLPKDRFSAERLKGVDSTLKIQPAKLEDSAVYLCASSSNRRLEKLFFGSGTQLSVL.

This clonotype was recorded at least ten times. The chain is built from TRBV6-2 or TRBV6-3 and TRBJ2-2; 8 positions agree with TRBD2. The CDR3 contains 13 residues. The germline CDR1 and CDR2 sequences are MNHEY and SVGEGT. V lost 5 bases and J lost 7; bases outside the gene matches: 3. CDR3 amino acids: CASSRTSSGELFF. The CDR3 nucleotides are TGTGCCAGCAGTCGGACTAGCAGCGGGGAGCTGTTTTTT.

This clonotype has a count of ten or more. The chain recombines TRBV29-1 with TRBJ2-1; possible D gene TRBD2, 5 bases. Germline CDR1 is SQVTM and CDR2 is ANQGSEA. The length of the CDR3 is 12 residues. Trimming pared 0 bases from V and 8 bases from J, leaving 8 bases between. In DNA form, the CDR3 reads TGCAGCGTTGAAGAGTCCGGGGATGAGCAGTTCTTC. Protein: CSVEESGDEQFF.

This clonotype has ten or more counts. The chain combines TRBV9 with TRBJ2-2; 13 bases map to TRBD2. Germline V lookup: CDR1 SGDLS, CDR2 YYNGEE. The junction had 5 bases not matched to a gene; V was cut back by 6 bases and J by 3 bases. This CDR3 region has 16 residues. The CDR3 protein is CASNRLAGGHTGELFF. DNA of the CDR3: TGTGCCAGCAATCGACTAGCGGGAGGCCACACCGGGGAGCTGTTTTTT.

This clonotype has a count of ten or more. The gene calls are TRBV3-1 and TRBJ2-1; D assignment may be TRBD1 or TRBD2 (5 bases each). Trimming pared 3 bases from V and 15 bases from J, leaving 12 bases between. The CDR3 runs to 11 residues. Germline V gene lookup returns CDR1 LGHDT and CDR2 YNNKEL (reference sequence). CDR3 sequence reads: CASSQRGNLFF. The CDR3 DNA reads TGTGCCAGCAGCCAGAGGGGCAATCTGTTCTTC.

This clonotype was found once. A read error may be the cause here, since a much bigger clone is one base away. The CDR3 does not close with the conserved phenylalanine or tryptophan, likely indicating a read error. J is TRBJ2-7 and V is TRBV20-1; TRBD2 agrees at 12 bases. V lost 1 base, J lost 7 bases, and 8 bases stayed unmatched. Germline values: CDR1 DFQATT, CDR2 SNEGSKA (reference sequence). The CDR3 has 15 residues. The DNA of the CDR3 is TGCAGTGCTAGAGGACTAGCGGGAGCTGGTTTTGAGCAGTACCTC. This codes for CSARGLAGAGFEQYL.

The chain combines TRBV20-1 with TRBJ2-2; 7 bases align to TRBD1. Unmatched junction bases numbered 2, after V lost 5 bases and J lost 2 bases. The CDR3 contains 13 residues. Germline V gives CDR1 DFQATT, CDR2 SNEGSKA (reference sequence). In DNA, the CDR3 is TGCAGTGCTTCAGGGGGTAACACCGGGGAGCTGTTTTTT. Translated, it gives CSASGGNTGELFF.

This clonotype has ten or more counts. The V call is TRBV5-5, the J call TRBJ2-1; the match to TRBD2 covers 9 bases. This CDR3 spans 23 amino acids. The V segment lost 1 base and the J segment 5 bases; nucleotides outside the gene matches: 28. Germline CDR1 SGHKS, CDR2 YYEKEE (reference sequence). The CDR3 protein is CASSLRRGRAGLAQSGPHNEQFF. DNA of the CDR3: TGTGCCAGCAGCTTGCGGAGAGGGCGGGCGGGACTAGCACAAAGCGGCCCACACAATGAGCAGTTCTTC.

This clonotype was recorded many times. The chain is built from TRBV12-3 or TRBV12-4 and TRBJ2-1; D gene unclear. V was pared by 3 bases and J by 1 base, with 4 bases between. The CDR3 is made up of 13 amino acids. CDR3 sequence reads: CASSFTSYNEQFF. CDR3 DNA sequence: TGTGCCAGCAGTTTTACGTCCTACAATGAGCAGTTCTTC.

Concerning this clonotype: At one end the junction does not follow the germline gene, possibly because of a read error. The chain joins TRBV11-2 to TRBJ1-5; a weak D match, TRBD1 (5 bases). The CDR3 has 14 amino acids. Germline V CDR1 and CDR2: SGHAT, FQNNGV. CDR3 in DNA: TGTGCCAGCAGCGGAAAGGGGTTCAATCAGACCCAGCATTTT. Translation: CASSGKGFNQTQHF. The full variable domain, in which reference TRBV11-2 and TRBJ1-5 provide the parts outside the CDR3, is EAGVAQSPRYKIIEKRQSVAFWCNPISGHATLYWYQQILGQGPKLLIQFQNNGVVDDSQLPKDRFSAERLKGVDSTLKIQPAKLEDSAVYLCASSGKGFNQTQHFGDGTRLSIL.

This clonotype has ten or more counts. The V call is TRBV5-1, the J call TRBJ1-5, with D maybe TRBD1 (5 bases). Looked up from germline, CDR1 is SGHRS and CDR2 is YFSETQ. This CDR3 has 15 amino acids. The germline V and J ends were trimmed by 1 base and 4 bases, with 12 bases remaining between them. As DNA, the CDR3 is TGCGCCAGCAGCTTGTTGGGGGAAGCAAATCAGCCCCAGCATTTT. Protein sequence: CASSLLGEANQPQHF. Full variable domain (remainder filled in from reference TRBV5-1 and TRBJ1-5): KAGVTQTPRYLIKTRGQQVTLSCSPISGHRSVSWYQQTPGQGLQFLFEYFSETQRNKGNFPGRFSGRQFSNSRSEMNVSTLELGDSALYLCASSLLGEANQPQHFGDGTRLSIL.